Each of the 14 T cell receptor beta chains below was sequenced from the same sample in a study of T-cell reconstitution after alpha-beta-depleted transplantation in children. During its preparation, the TCRbeta library received unique molecular identifiers. In TCRdb, the PCR reads were re-called with MiXCR into one record per CDR3 protein. The profile shows more than 85,000 distinct CDR3 sequences, 10% of them singletons. Sequences were derived from PBMCs from the stem cell graft donor, sampled from the stem cell graft. The receptors were gathered from a human donor who donated a stem cell graft to a child with acute lymphoblastic leukemia.

This clonotype was recorded many times. The V call is TRBV29-1, the J call TRBJ2-5; no reliable D call. The ends were cut back, 1 base at V and 4 bases at J, with 7 bases in the middle. The germline V gene encodes CDR1 SQVTM and CDR2 ANQGSEA. The CDR3 sequence is 12 residues long. CDR3 loop: CSVEGTRETQYF. In DNA form, the CDR3 reads TGCAGCGTTGAAGGGACGAGAGAGACCCAGTACTTC.

This clonotype was recorded many times. The rearrangement uses TRBV5-1 and TRBJ2-5; perhaps TRBD1 as D (6 bases). CDR1 is SGHRS, CDR2 YFSETQ, per germline. CDR3 length equals 16 residues. V lost 1 base and J lost 3, with 16 bases in between. CDR3 residues: CASSLRTASPKETQYF. CDR3 coding DNA: TGCGCCAGCAGCTTGAGGACAGCCTCTCCCAAAGAGACCCAGTACTTC.

In its sample, this clonotype was seen many times. J is TRBJ1-2 and V is TRBV10-3; 9 nucleotides align to TRBD1. V lost 7 bases to trimming and J lost 0 bases; unmatched junction nucleotides: 9. The CDR3 is 16 amino acids. Germline V gene sequence: CDR1 ENHRY, CDR2 SYGVKD. CDR3 DNA sequence: TGTGCCATCATGGAGCTGACAGGGGGAGCTAACTATGGCTACACCTTC. Translating it yields CAIMELTGGANYGYTF.

This clonotype was counted at least ten times. V and J are TRBV7-9 and TRBJ1-5; unclear D gene. V was cut by 5 bases and J by 0 bases, with 14 bases left in between. The CDR3 has 16 amino acids. CDR1 is SEHNR and CDR2 is FQNEAQ in the germline V gene (reference sequence). CDR3 bases: TGTGCCAGCAGCCCGGGGAGGTTCGATAGCAATCAGCCCCAGCATTTT. It codes for CASSPGRFDSNQPQHF.

This clonotype was seen repeatedly, ten times or more. The genes are TRBV12-3 or TRBV12-4 and TRBJ2-3; 7 nucleotides match TRBD1. This CDR3 is built from 15 residues. V shed 5 bases and J 2 bases; nucleotides not matched to a gene: 7. The CDR3 loop is CASSNQGQSTDTQYF. The CDR3 DNA follows: TGTGCCAGCAGTAACCAGGGACAGTCCACAGATACGCAGTATTTT.

This clonotype was picked up many times. The chain links TRBV5-5 to TRBJ1-4; 9 bases are a match to TRBD1. Trimming took 3 bases from V and 6 from J; bases not matched to a gene: 9. Germline V gives CDR1 SGHKS, CDR2 YYEKEE (reference sequence). CDR3 length equals 16 residues. CDR3 nucleotide sequence: TGTGCCAGCAGCTCGCCGACAGGGGGACCGTATGAAAAACTGTTTTTT. The encoded protein is CASSSPTGGPYEKLFF.

The chain joins TRBV20-1 to TRBJ1-6; 7 positions match TRBD1. V gave up 4 bases and J gave up 6 bases; unmatched junction bases: 3. Per the germline V gene, CDR1 is DFQATT and CDR2 is SNEGSKA (reference sequence). This CDR3 is built from 13 residues. The CDR3 here is CSAMTGTNSPLHF. CDR3 DNA sequence: TGCAGTGCTATGACAGGGACTAATTCACCCCTCCACTTT.

This clonotype occurred many times. The chain joins TRBV6-5 to TRBJ2-3; either TRBD1 or TRBD2 may fit D (6 bases each). The germline V gene encodes CDR1 MNHEY and CDR2 SVGAGI. The germline V and J ends were trimmed by 0 bases and 5 bases, with 15 bases remaining between them. The CDR3 is 16 residues long. The DNA of the CDR3 is TGTGCCAGCAGTTACTCTATGAACGGGGGCAGAGATACGCAGTATTTT. As protein: CASSYSMNGGRDTQYF.

Many counts were recorded for this clonotype. V gene TRBV19 combines with J gene TRBJ2-1; D is ambiguous. This CDR3 spans 14 amino acids. Germline V gene sequence: CDR1 LNHDA, CDR2 SQIVND (reference sequence). Trimming removed 3 bases from V and 2 bases from J, with 8 bases in between. The CDR3 is CASSIVAAYNEQFF. The CDR3 coding sequence is TGTGCCAGTAGTATTGTGGCGGCCTACAATGAGCAGTTCTTC.

This clonotype was counted many times. The rearrangement joins TRBV7-2 to TRBJ1-1; no reliable D call. This CDR3 spans 13 amino acids. CDR1 and CDR2 (germline): SGHTA, FQGNSA. V lost 1 base to trimming and J lost 7 bases, with 10 bases between them. The CDR3 nucleotides are TGTGCCAGCAGCTTAGGTCCCGCTTTTGAAGCTTTCTTT. Translating gives CASSLGPAFEAFF.

Many counts were recorded for this clonotype. The V and J genes are TRBV12-3 or TRBV12-4 and TRBJ2-3; D not certain. CDR3 length: 17 residues. With 3 bases removed from V and 0 bases from J, the gap between germline ends came to 16 bases. CDR3 in amino acids: CASSFSPGGSSTDTQYF. Here the CDR3 DNA reads TGTGCCAGCAGTTTCTCTCCGGGTGGTTCTAGCACAGATACGCAGTATTTT.

This clonotype has a count of ten or more. The genes are TRBV28 and TRBJ1-5; D perhaps matches TRBD1 (6 bases). Germline V lookup: CDR1 MDHEN, CDR2 SYDVKM. CDR3 length: 16 amino acids. Trimming shortened V by 7 bases and J by 2 bases, and 18 bases separated the two germline ends. The CDR3 sequence: CASTQVGAGGNQPQHF. CDR3 DNA sequence: TGTGCCAGCACTCAGGTGGGGGCCGGGGGCAATCAGCCCCAGCATTTT. Complete variable domain (other parts from reference TRBV28 and TRBJ1-5): DVKVTQSSRYLVKRTGEKVFLECVQDMDHENMFWYRQDPGLGLRLIYFSYDVKMKEKGDIPEGYSVSREKKERFSLILESASTNQTSMYLCASTQVGAGGNQPQHFGDGTRLSIL.

Many counts were recorded for this clonotype. The chain links TRBV5-1 to TRBJ1-6; D may be TRBD1 (6 bases). Trimming removed 3 bases at V and 5 bases at J, with 12 bases between. The CDR3 sequence is 15 residues long. The germline V gene encodes CDR1 SGHRS and CDR2 YFSETQ. The chain's CDR3 is CASSSRGVDNSPLHF. The CDR3 nucleotides are TGCGCCAGCAGCTCGAGGGGGGTTGATAATTCACCCCTCCACTTT.

Concerning this clonotype itself: This may be a read error: a much more frequent sequence differs by one nucleotide. The chain recombines TRBV7-9 with TRBJ2-1; D ambiguous. CDR1 and CDR2 from the germline V gene are SEHNR and FQNEAQ (reference sequence). This CDR3 region has 14 residues. With 1 base removed from V and 5 bases from J, the gap between germline ends came to 9 bases. CDR3 nucleotides: TGTGCCAGCAGCTTAGTGCGGCCAAACAATGAGCAGTTCTTC. Amino acid sequence: CASSLVRPNNEQFF.